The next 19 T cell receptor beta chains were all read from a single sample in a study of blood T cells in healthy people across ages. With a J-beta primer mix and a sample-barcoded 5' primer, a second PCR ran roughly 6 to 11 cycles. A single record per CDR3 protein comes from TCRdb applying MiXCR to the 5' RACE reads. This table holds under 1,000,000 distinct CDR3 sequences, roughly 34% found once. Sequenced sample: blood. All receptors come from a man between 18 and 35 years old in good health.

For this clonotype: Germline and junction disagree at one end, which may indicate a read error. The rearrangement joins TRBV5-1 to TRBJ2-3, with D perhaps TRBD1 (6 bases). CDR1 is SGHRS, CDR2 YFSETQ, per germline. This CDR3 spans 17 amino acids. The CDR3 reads CASSASRGAARTDAQYF. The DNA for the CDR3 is TGCGCCAGCAGCGCCTCCAGGGGCGCAGCTCGCACAGATGCGCAGTATTTT.

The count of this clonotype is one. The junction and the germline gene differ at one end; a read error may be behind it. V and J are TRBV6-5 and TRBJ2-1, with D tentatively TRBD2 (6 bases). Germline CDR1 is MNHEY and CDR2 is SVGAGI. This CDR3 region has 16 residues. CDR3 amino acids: CASSSDLAASYNERFF. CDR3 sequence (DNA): TGTGCCAGCAGTAGTGACTTAGCGGCATCCTACAATGAGCGGTTCTTC.

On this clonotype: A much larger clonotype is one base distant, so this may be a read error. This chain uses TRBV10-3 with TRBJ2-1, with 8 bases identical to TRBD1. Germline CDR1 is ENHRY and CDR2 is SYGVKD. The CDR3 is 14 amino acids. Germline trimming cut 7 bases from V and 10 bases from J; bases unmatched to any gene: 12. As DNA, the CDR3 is TGTGCCATCACCTCGACAGGGGATTCCTACGAGCAGTTCTTC. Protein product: CAITSTGDSYEQFF.

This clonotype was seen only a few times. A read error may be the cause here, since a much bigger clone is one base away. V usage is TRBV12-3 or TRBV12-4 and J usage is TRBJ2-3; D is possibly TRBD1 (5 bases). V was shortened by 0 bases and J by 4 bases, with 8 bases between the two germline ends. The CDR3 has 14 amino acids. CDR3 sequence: CASSLAGRADTQYF. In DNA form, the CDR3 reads TGTGCCAGCAGTTTAGCGGGGCGCGCAGATACGCAGTATTTT.

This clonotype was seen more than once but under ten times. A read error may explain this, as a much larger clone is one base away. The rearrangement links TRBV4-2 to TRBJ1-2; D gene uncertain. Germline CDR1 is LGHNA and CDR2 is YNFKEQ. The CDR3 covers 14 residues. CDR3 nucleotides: TGTGCCAGCAGCCCCGAGACGGTAAACTATAGCTACACCTTC. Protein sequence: CASSPETVNYSYTF.

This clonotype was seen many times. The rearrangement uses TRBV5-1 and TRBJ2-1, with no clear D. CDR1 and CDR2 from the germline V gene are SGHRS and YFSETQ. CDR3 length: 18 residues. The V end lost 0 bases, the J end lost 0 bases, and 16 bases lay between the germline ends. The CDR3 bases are TGCGCCAGCAGCTTGGACCCCCAGGAACCTTACTCCTACAATGAGCAGTTCTTC. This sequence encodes CASSLDPQEPYSYNEQFF.

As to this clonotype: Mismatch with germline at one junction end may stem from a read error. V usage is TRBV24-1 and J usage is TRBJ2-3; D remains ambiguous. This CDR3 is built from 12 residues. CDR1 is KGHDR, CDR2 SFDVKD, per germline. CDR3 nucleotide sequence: TGTGCCACCAGTGAGTCCAAAGATACACAGTATTTT. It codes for CATSESKDTQYF.

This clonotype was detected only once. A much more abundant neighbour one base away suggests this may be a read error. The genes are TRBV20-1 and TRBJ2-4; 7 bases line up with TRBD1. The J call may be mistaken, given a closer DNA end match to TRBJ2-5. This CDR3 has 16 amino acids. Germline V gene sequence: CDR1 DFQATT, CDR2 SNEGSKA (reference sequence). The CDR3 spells CSAGDQGGTGQETQYF. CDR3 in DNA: TGCAGTGCTGGAGATCAAGGGGGCACAGGGCAAGAGACCCAGTACTTC.

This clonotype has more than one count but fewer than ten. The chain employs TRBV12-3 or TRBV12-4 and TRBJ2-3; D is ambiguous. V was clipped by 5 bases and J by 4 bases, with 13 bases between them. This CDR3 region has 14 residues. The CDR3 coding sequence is TGTGCCAGCAGTCCCCCGGCGCGCGCAGATACGCAGTATTTT. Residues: CASSPPARADTQYF.

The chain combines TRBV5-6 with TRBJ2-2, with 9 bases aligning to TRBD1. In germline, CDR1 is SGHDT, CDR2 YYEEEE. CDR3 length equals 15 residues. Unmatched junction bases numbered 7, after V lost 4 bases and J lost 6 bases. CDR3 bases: TGTGCCAGCAGCACGGACAGGGGAAATCCCGGGGAGCTGTTTTTT. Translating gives CASSTDRGNPGELFF.

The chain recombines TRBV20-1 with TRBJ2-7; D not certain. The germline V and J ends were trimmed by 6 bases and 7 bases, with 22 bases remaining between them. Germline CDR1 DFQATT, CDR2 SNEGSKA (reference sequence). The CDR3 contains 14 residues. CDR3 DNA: TGCAGTGCCCCCGGCAAGGGCGCCTACAATGAGCAGTACTTC. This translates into CSAPGKGAYNEQYF.

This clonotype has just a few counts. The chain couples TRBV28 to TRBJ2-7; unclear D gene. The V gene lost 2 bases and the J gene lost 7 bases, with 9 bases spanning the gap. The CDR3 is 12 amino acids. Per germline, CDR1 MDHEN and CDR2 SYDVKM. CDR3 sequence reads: CASSLLGKEQYF. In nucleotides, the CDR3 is TGTGCCAGCAGTTTACTGGGGAAAGAGCAGTACTTC.

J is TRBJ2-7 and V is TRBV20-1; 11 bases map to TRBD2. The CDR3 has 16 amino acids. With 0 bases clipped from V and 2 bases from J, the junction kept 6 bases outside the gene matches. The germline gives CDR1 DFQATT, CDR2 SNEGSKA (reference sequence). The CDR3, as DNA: TGCAGTGCTAGAGACTCCGCTAGCGGGGGGACCTACGAGCAGTACTTC. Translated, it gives CSARDSASGGTYEQYF.

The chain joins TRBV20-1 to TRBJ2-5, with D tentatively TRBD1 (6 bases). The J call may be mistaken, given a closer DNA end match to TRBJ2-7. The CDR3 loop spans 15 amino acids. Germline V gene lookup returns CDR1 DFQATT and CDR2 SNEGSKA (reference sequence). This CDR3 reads CSTSKQGSPPYEQYF. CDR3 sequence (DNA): TGCAGTACTTCGAAACAGGGTAGCCCCCCCTACGAGCAGTACTTC.

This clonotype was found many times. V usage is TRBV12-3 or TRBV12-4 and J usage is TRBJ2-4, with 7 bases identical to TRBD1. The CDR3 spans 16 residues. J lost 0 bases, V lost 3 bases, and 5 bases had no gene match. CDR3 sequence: CASSLWGQSAKNIQYF. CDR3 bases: TGTGCCAGCAGTTTGTGGGGACAGTCAGCCAAAAACATTCAGTACTTC.

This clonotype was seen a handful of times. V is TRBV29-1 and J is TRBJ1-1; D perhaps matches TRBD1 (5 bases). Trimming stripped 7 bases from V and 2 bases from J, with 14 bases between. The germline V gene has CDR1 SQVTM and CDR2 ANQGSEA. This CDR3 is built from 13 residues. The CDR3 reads CSAPGASNTEAFF. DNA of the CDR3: TGCAGCGCCCCCGGGGCATCCAACACTGAAGCTTTCTTT.

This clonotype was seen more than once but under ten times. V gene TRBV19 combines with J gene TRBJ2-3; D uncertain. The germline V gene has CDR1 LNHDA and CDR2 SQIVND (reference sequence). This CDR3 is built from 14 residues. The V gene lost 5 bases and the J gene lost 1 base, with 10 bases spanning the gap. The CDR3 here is CASSVASGTDTQYF. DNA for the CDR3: TGTGCCAGTAGTGTGGCCTCGGGCACAGATACGCAGTATTTT.

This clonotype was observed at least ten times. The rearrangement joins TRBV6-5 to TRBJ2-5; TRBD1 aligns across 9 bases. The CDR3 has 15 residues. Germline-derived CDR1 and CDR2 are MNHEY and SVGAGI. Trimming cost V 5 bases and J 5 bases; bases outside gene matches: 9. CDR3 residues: CASSPQTGGRETQYF. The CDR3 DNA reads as TGTGCCAGCAGTCCGCAGACAGGGGGACGGGAGACCCAGTACTTC.

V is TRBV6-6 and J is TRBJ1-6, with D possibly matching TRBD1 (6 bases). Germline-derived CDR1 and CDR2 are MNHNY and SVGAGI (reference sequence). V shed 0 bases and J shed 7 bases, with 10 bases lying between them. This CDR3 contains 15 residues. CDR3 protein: CASSYSRGYNSPLHF. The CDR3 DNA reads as TGTGCCAGCAGTTACTCCAGGGGATACAATTCACCCCTCCACTTT.